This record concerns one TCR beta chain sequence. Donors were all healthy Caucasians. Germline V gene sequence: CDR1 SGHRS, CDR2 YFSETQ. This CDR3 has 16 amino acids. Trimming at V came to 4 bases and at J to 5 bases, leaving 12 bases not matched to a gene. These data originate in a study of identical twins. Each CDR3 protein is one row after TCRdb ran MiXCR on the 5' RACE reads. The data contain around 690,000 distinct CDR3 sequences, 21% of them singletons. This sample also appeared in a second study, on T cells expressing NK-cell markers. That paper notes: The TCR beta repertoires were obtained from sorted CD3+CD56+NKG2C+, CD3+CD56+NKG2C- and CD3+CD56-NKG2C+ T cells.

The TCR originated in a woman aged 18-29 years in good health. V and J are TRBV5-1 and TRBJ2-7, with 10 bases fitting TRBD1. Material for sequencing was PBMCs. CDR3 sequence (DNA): TGCGCCAGCAGCCTGACAGGGGGCTTCAGGATGGACGAGCAGTACTTC. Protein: CASSLTGGFRMDEQYF.